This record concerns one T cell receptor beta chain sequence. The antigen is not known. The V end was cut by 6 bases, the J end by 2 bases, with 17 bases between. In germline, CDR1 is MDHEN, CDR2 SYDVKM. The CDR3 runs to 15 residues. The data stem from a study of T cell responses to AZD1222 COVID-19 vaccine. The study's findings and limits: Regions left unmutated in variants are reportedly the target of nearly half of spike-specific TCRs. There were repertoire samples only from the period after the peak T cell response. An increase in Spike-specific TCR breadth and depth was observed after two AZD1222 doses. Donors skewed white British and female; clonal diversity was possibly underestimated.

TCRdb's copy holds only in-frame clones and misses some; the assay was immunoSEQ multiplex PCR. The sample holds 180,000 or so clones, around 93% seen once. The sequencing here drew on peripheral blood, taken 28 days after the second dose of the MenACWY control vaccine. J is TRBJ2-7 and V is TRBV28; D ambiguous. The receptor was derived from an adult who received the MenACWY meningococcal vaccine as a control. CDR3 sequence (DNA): TGTGCCAGCAGGTCCCCCGTGGGCTCCACCTACGAGCAGTACTTC. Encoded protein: CASRSPVGSTYEQYF.